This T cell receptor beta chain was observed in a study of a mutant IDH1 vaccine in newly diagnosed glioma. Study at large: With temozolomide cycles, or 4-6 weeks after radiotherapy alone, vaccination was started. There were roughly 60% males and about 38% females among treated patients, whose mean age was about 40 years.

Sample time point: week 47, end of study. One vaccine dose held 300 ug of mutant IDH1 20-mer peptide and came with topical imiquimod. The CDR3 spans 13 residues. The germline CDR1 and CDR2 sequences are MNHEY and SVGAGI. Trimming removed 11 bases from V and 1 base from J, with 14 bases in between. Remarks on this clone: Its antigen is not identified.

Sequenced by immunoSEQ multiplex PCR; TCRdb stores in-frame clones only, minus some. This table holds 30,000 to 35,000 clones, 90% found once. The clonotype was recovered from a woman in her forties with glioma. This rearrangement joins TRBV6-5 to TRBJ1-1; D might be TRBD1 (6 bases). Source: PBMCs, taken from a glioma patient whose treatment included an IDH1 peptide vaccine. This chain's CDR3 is CAASGGENTEAFF. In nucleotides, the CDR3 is TGTGCCGCCTCCGGGGGCGAGAACACTGAAGCTTTCTTT.